This T cell receptor beta chain was profiled in a study of T cells in Graves' hyperthyroidism and ophthalmopathy. Background on the study: Initial diagnosis, before any treatment, was when peripheral blood was collected. Overall study results and limits: The blood repertoire included most of the expanded thyroid clonotypes above 0.001.

Germline assignment: CDR1 SGDLS and CDR2 YYNGEE. CDR3 size: 15 residues. Trimming stripped 0 bases from V and 6 bases from J, with 13 bases between. Used for diagnoses were clinical symptoms, serum thyroxine and TRAb, thyroid ultrasound and orbital computed tomography. This clonotype was detected many times. The antigen is not known. TCR beta CDR3 regions were amplified from RNA. The study used the HTBI primer set for a first-round RT-PCR of the TCR CDR3. TCRdb reprocessed the multiplex PCR reads with MiXCR, giving one entry per CDR3 protein. The table lists roughly 380,000 distinct CDR3 sequences, about a fifth of them singletons.

Sequenced: blood. The chain uses TRBV9 and TRBJ1-5, with D perhaps matching TRBD1 (6 bases). The TCR comes from a woman aged 18 to 35 with Graves' hyperthyroidism. CDR3 nucleotide sequence: TGTGCCAGCAGCGTAGGCCAGGGGATAGGTCAGCCCCAGCATTTT. Its protein is CASSVGQGIGQPQHF. The variable domain in full, completed from reference TRBV9 and TRBJ1-5, reads DSGVTQTPKHLITATGQRVTLRCSPRSGDLSVYWYQQSLDQGLQFLIQYYNGEERAKGNILERFSAQQFPDLHSELNLSSLELGDSALYFCASSVGQGIGQPQHFGDGTRLSIL.